Described below is a single T cell receptor (beta chain) sequence and its context. This clone was counted once. The antigen this receptor binds is unknown. Base qualities are not at hand, and no much larger clone is one base apart. The sample carries other DNA sequences with the same CDR3. Preparation of the library involved the immunoSEQ multiplex PCR assay. On the study's bioinformatics: A statistical classification framework was built for diagnosing cytomegalovirus status from the catalog of TCR beta chain sequences. Held by TCRdb, this immuneACCESS table contains in-frame sequences only and omits some clones. Under half of the omission traces to an unresolved V gene where checked; the cause of the rest is unknown. Clone size and the V and J calls come from that table; the DNA yielded D and trimming. In all, the sample holds hundreds of thousands of clones, and more than 75% of those were seen once. The ten largest account for around 1.2% of the sample.

According to the germline V gene, CDR1 reads SGHRS and CDR2 reads YFSETQ. V drops 2 bases and J drops 6 bases, leaving 11 bases in between. CDR3 length: 13 amino acids, cysteine to phenylalanine. The read is trimmed to its CDR3 DNA, 39 bases read in frame from base 1. Separate from the approximately 700-subject first cohort, the validation cohort of some 130 subjects was the group to which the donors belonged. This record comes from a study of cytomegalovirus exposure and HLA in healthy donors (dated by TCRdb to the late 2010s). Study-level background: A later analysis indicated that the roughly 120 validation repertoires were generated on the platform also employed for the 700 or so repertoires of the first cohort. The study was designed to test whether signatures of past pathogen exposure could be identified by cataloging public T cell receptors. Besides the first cohort of under 700 subjects, a separate validation cohort made up of 120 different subjects was used. To predict cytomegalovirus infection status, the study combined high-throughput TCR immunosequencing, statistical association of individual TCRs with disease status, and machine learning.

Results and caveats for the whole study, not just this receptor: Across donors, most TCR sequences were observed very rarely, whereas some public TCRs were present in many individuals. All 120 repertoires were used to score co-occurrence in the validation cohort in a later analysis, because that analysis had no HLA typing for the cohort. The study listed 150 to 200 TCR beta chains as associated with cytomegalovirus. In vitro tests confirmed that a few of the cytomegalovirus-associated TCR beta chains recognize cytomegalovirus antigens. A later analysis found that TCRs clustered in the first cohort also tended to co-occur in the roughly 120 validation repertoires, with 94% of cluster scores above 0. Cytomegalovirus status was reported to be diagnosed by the classifier with high specificity and sensitivity in both the original and validation cohorts. According to the authors, the approach could potentially be generalized to other disease states and immunological phenotypes.

The chain employs TRBV5-1 and TRBJ1-1; the D gene remains uncertain. The receptor was isolated from a woman aged 25 to 45 in good health and CMV-seropositive. The sequencing input was PBMCs. The base sequence is TGCGCCAGCAGCTTAGATGGTCGAGCTGAAGCTTTCTTT. This sequence encodes CASSLDGRAEAFF.